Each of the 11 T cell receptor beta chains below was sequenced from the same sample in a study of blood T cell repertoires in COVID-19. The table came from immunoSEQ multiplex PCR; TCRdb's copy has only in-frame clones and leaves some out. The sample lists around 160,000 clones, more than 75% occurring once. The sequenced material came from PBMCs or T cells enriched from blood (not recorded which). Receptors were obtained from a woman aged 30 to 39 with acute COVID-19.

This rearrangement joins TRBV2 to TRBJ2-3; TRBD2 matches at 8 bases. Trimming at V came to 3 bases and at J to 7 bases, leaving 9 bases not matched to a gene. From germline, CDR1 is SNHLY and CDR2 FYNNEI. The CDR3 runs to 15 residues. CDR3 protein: CASSDILAGANTQYF. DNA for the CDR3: TGTGCCAGCAGTGATATCCTAGCGGGTGCAAATACGCAGTATTTT.

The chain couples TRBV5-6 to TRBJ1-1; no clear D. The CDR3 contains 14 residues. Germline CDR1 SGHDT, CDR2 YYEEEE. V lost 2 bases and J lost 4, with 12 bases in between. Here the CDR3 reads CASSLFPAGTEAFF. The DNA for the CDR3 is TGTGCCAGCAGCTTATTTCCCGCGGGCACTGAAGCTTTCTTT.

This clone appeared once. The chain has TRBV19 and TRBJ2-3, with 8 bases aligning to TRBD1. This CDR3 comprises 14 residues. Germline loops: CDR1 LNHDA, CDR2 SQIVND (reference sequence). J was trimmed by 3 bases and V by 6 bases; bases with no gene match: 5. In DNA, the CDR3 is TGTGCCAGTAGCGAGACAGGGGTTACAGATACGCAGTATTTT. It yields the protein CASSETGVTDTQYF.

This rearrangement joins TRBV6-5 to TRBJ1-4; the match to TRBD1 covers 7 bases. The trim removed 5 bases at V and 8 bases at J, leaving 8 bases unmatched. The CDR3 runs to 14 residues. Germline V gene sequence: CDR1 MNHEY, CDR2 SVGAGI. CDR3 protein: CASSPTGAQEKLFF. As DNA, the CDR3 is TGTGCCAGCAGTCCAACAGGGGCACAGGAAAAACTGTTTTTT.

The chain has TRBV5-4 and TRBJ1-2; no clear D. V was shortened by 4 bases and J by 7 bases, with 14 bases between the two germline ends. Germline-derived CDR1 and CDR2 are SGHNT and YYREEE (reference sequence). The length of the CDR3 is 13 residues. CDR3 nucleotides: TGTGCCAGCAGCCGGACGGGATTGAGTGGCTACACCTTC. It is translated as CASSRTGLSGYTF.

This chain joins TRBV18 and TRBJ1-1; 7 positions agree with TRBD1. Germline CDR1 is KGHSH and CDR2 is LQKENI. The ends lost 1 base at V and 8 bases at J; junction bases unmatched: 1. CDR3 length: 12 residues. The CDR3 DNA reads TGTGCCAGCTCACCACAGGACAGGGAAGCTTTCTTT. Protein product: CASSPQDREAFF.

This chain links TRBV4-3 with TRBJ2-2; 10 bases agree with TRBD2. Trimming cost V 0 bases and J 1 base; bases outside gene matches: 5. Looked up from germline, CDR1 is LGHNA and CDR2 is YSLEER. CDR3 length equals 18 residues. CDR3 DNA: TGCGCCAGCAGCCAAGATGTGTCTAGCGGGGGGAACACCGGGGAGCTGTTTTTT. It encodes CASSQDVSSGGNTGELFF.

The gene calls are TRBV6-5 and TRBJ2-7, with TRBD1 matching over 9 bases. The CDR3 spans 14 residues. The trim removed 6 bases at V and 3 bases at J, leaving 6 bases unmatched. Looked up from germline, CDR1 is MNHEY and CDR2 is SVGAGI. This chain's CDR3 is CASRLGQGNYEQYF. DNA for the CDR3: TGTGCCAGCAGACTGGGACAGGGAAACTACGAGCAGTACTTC.

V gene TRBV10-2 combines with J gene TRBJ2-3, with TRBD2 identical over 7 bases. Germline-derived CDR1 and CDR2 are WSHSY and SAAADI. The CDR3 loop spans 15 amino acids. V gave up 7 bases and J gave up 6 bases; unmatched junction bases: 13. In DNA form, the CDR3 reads TGCGCCAGCACAACCGGGACTAACCCCGGGGATACGCAGTATTTT. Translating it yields CASTTGTNPGDTQYF.

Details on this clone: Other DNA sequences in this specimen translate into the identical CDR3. DNA for the CDR3: TGTGCCAGCAGCTTCTACAGGGGGGATAATTCACCCCTCCACTTT. This gives the protein CASSFYRGDNSPLHF. The V gene is TRBV7-2, the J gene TRBJ1-6, with 8 positions matching TRBD1. From germline, CDR1 is SGHTA and CDR2 FQGNSA. The CDR3 has 15 residues. V lost 3 bases and J lost 5; bases outside the gene matches: 3.

In nucleotides, the CDR3 is TGCAGTGCTAGTTTCAGGTTCCCTGTTAATCAGCCCCAGCATTTT. It is translated as CSASFRFPVNQPQHF. The chain combines TRBV20-1 with TRBJ1-5, with D unresolved. V lost 3 bases, J lost 4 bases, and 16 bases lay in between. Per germline, CDR1 DFQATT and CDR2 SNEGSKA (reference sequence). The CDR3 consists of 15 residues.